Listed here are 8 T cell receptor beta chains from one sample, sequenced in a study of T cells in localized non-small cell lung cancer. Data came from immunoSEQ multiplex PCR; TCRdb stores just in-frame clones and leaves some out. Of approximately 47,000 clones listed, approximately 90% are singletons. Sequences were derived from PBMCs, sampled before any cancer treatment. Receptors were obtained from a man aged 35 to 70 with stage II lung adenocarcinoma.

The chain joins TRBV7-7 to TRBJ2-5; the D is unclear. V dropped 5 bases and J dropped 4 bases, with 14 bases sitting between them. The CDR3 is 14 amino acids. Germline CDR1 SSHAT, CDR2 FNYEAQ (reference sequence). CDR3 protein: CASSPRSPGETQYF. CDR3 DNA: TGTGCCAGCAGCCCCCGATCACCAGGAGAGACCCAGTACTTC.

The V and J genes are TRBV14 and TRBJ2-1; 7 nucleotides match TRBD2. This CDR3 has 15 residues. Germline V gene sequence: CDR1 SGHDN, CDR2 FVKESK. The ends lost 4 bases at V and 6 bases at J; junction bases unmatched: 9. This chain's CDR3 is CASSLSTSWANEQFF. The CDR3 nucleotides read TGTGCCAGCAGCCTCTCGACTAGCTGGGCCAATGAGCAGTTCTTC.

This chain uses TRBV6-5 with TRBJ2-2; D ambiguous. Germline-derived CDR1 and CDR2 are MNHEY and SVGAGI. Trimming shortened V by 0 bases and J by 0 bases, and 5 bases separated the two germline ends. The CDR3 covers 15 residues. This chain's CDR3 is CASSYSAANTGELFF. CDR3 sequence (DNA): TGTGCCAGCAGTTACTCGGCAGCGAACACCGGGGAGCTGTTTTTT.

The chain has TRBV2 and TRBJ2-1; 8 positions match TRBD2. This CDR3 spans 12 amino acids. Germline V gene data show CDR1 as SNHLY and CDR2 as FYNNEI. The V segment lost 10 bases and the J segment 6 bases; nucleotides outside the gene matches: 5. The CDR3 coding sequence is TGTGCCACTCCCGCGGGGGGCAATGAGCAGTTCTTC. This translates into CATPAGGNEQFF. Looking up the rest from reference TRBV2 and TRBJ2-1 gives the full variable domain: EPEVTQTPSHQVTQMGQEVILRCVPISNHLYFYWYRQILGQKVEFLVSFYNNEISEKSEIFDDQFSVERPDGSNFTLKIRSTKLEDSAMYFCATPAGGNEQFFGPGTRLTVL.

This clone has more than one count but fewer than ten. This chain uses TRBV7-9 with TRBJ2-3; D possibly corresponds to TRBD1 (5 bases). Germline lookup yields CDR1 SEHNR and CDR2 FQNEAQ (reference sequence). The CDR3 has 14 amino acids. Trimming pared 3 bases from V and 2 bases from J, leaving 9 bases between. For the CDR3, the DNA is TGTGCCAGCAGCTTCGCAGGGAACACAGATACGCAGTATTTT. Its protein is CASSFAGNTDTQYF. Looking up the rest from reference TRBV7-9 and TRBJ2-3 gives the full variable domain: DTGVSQNPRHKITKRGQNVTFRCDPISEHNRLYWYRQTLGQGPEFLTYFQNEAQLEKSRLLSDRFSAERPKGSFSTLEIQRTEQGDSAMYLCASSFAGNTDTQYFGPGTRLTVL.

V gene TRBV5-4 combines with J gene TRBJ2-1; D call uncertain. Germline CDR1 SGHNT, CDR2 YYREEE (reference sequence). Trimming took off 3 bases at V and 7 bases at J, with 11 bases between the two ends. This CDR3 region has 13 residues. The CDR3 region has the DNA TGTGCCAGCAGCTCGCCCCCAATTAATGAGCAGTTCTTC. This gives the protein CASSSPPINEQFF.

This chain joins TRBV5-1 and TRBJ2-1; the D is unclear. V was trimmed by 0 bases and J by 7 bases, leaving 5 bases between them. The CDR3 runs to 12 residues. CDR1 SGHRS and CDR2 YFSETQ come from the germline V gene. CDR3 sequence reads: CASSLGRNEQFF. The CDR3 DNA reads TGCGCCAGCAGCTTGGGCAGGAATGAGCAGTTCTTC.

This clone was seen a few times. The chain employs TRBV11-2 and TRBJ2-7, with TRBD1 matching over 9 bases. The trim removed 2 bases at V and 7 bases at J, leaving 6 bases unmatched. CDR3 length equals 14 residues. CDR1 and CDR2 (germline): SGHAT, FQNNGV. CDR3 amino acids: CASSLTGGLGEQYV. CDR3 nucleotide sequence: TGTGCCAGCAGCTTAACAGGGGGCCTGGGGGAGCAGTACGTC.